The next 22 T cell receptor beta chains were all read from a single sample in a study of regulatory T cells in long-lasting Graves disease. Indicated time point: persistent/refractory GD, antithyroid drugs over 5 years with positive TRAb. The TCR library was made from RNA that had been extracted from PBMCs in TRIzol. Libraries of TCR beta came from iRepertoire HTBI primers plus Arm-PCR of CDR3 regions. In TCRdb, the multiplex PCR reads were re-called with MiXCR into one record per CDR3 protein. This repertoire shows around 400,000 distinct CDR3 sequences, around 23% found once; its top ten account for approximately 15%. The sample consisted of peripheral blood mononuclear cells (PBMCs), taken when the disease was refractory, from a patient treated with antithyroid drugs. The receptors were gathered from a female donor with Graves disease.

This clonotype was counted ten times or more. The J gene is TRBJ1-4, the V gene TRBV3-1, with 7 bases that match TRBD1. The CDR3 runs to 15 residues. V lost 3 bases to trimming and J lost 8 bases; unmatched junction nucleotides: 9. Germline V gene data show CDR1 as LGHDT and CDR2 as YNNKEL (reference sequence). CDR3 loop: CASSQMTGHKEKLFF. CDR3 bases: TGTGCCAGCAGCCAGATGACAGGGCACAAGGAAAAACTGTTTTTT.

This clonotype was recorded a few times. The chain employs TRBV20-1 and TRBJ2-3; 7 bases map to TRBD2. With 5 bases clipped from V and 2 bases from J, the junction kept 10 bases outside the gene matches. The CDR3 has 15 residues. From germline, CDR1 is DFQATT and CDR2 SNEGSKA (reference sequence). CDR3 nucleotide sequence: TGCAGTGCTTCACCCCCGGGACTACTCACAGATACGCAGTATTTT. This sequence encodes CSASPPGLLTDTQYF.

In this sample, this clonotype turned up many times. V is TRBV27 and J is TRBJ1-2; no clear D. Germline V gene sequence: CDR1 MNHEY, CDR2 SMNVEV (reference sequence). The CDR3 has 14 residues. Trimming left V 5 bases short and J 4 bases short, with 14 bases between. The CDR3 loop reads CASSPNGEIYGYTF. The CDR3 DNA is TGTGCCAGCAGTCCGAACGGGGAAATCTATGGCTACACCTTC.

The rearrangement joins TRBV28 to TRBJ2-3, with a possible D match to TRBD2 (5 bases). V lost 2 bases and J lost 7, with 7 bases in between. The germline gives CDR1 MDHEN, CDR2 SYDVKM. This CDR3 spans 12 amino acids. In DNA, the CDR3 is TGTGCCAGCAGTTTAGAGGGTTATACGCAGTATTTT. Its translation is CASSLEGYTQYF.

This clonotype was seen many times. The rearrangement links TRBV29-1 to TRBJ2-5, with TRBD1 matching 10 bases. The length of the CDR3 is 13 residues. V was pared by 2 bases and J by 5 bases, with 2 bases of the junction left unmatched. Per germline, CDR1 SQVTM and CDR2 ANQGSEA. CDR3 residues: CSVEKDRGETQYF. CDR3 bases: TGCAGCGTTGAAAAGGACAGGGGGGAGACCCAGTACTTC.

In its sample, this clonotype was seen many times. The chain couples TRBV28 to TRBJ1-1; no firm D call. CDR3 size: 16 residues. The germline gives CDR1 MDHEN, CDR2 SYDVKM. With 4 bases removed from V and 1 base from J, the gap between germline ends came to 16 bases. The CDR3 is CASSSPRRPGNTEAFF. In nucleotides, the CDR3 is TGTGCCAGCAGTTCCCCTCGTAGGCCGGGGAACACTGAAGCTTTCTTT.

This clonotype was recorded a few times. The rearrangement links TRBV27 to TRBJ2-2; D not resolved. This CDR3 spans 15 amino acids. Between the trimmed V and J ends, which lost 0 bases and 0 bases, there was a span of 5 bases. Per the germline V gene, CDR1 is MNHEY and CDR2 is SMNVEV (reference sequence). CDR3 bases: TGTGCCAGCAGTTTATCGAGGACGAACACCGGGGAGCTGTTTTTT. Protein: CASSLSRTNTGELFF.

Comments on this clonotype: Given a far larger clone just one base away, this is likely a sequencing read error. Here the CDR3 reads CASRGTGSGETQYF. In DNA, the CDR3 is TGTGCCAGCAGGGGGACAGGGTCGGGGGAGACCCAGTACTTC. The genes are TRBV2 and TRBJ2-4; 9 nucleotides match TRBD1. The end of the DNA aligns better with TRBJ2-5, so the J call may be wrong. The length of the CDR3 is 14 residues. Germline V gene lookup returns CDR1 SNHLY and CDR2 FYNNEI.

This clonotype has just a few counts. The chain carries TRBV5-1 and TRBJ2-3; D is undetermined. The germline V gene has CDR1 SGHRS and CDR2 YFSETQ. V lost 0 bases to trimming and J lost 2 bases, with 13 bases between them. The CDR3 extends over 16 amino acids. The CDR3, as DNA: TGCGCCAGCAGCTTGGCCGTGGACGTAGTCACAGATACGCAGTATTTT. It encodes CASSLAVDVVTDTQYF. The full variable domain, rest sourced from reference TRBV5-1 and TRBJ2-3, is KAGVTQTPRYLIKTRGQQVTLSCSPISGHRSVSWYQQTPGQGLQFLFEYFSETQRNKGNFPGRFSGRQFSNSRSEMNVSTLELGDSALYLCASSLAVDVVTDTQYFGPGTRLTVL.

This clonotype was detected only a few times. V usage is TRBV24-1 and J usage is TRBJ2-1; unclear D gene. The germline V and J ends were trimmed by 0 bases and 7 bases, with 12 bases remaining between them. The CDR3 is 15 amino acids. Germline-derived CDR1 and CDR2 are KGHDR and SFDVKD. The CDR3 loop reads CATSDLGESRNEQFF. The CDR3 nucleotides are TGTGCCACCAGTGATTTGGGGGAAAGTCGGAATGAGCAGTTCTTC.

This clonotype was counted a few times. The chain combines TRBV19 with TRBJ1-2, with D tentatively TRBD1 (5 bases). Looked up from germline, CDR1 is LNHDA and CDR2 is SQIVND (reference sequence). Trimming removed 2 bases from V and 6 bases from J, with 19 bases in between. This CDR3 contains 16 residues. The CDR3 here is CASSILEGLTTDGYTF. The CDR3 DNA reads TGTGCCAGTAGTATATTGGAGGGACTAACTACGGATGGCTACACCTTC.

The CDR3 here is CSVPGGRGGYTF. CDR3 in DNA: TGCAGCGTCCCGGGGGGGCGAGGTGGCTACACCTTC. The chain carries TRBV29-1 and TRBJ1-2; a possible D gene is TRBD1 (6 bases). The CDR3 covers 12 residues. Germline assignment: CDR1 SQVTM and CDR2 ANQGSEA. Trimming took off 6 bases at V and 7 bases at J, with 15 bases between the two ends.

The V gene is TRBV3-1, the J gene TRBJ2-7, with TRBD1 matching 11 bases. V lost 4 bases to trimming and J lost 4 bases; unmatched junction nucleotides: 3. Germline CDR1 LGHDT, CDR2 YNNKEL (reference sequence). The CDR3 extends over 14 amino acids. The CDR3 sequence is CASSRGQGEYEQYF. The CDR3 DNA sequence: TGTGCCAGCAGCCGGGGACAGGGGGAATACGAGCAGTACTTC.

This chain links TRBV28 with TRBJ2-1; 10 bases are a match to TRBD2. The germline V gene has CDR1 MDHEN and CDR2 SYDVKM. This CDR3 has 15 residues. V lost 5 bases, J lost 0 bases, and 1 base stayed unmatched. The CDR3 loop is CASSGLAVSYNEQFF. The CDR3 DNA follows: TGTGCCAGCAGTGGACTAGCGGTCTCCTACAATGAGCAGTTCTTC.

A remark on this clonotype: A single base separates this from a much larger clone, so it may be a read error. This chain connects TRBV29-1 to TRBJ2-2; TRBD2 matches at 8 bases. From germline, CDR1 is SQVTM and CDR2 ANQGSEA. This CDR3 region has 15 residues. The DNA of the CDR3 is TGCAGCGTTGTTGTTAGCGGGACGAACACCAGGGAGCTGTTTTTT. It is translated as CSVVVSGTNTRELFF.

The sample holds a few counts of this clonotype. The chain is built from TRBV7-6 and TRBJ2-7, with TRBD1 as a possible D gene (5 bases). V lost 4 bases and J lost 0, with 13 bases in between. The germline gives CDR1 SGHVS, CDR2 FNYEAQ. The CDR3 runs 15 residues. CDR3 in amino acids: CASSSAQRGSYEQYF. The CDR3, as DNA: TGTGCCAGCAGCTCCGCTCAAAGGGGCTCCTACGAGCAGTACTTC.

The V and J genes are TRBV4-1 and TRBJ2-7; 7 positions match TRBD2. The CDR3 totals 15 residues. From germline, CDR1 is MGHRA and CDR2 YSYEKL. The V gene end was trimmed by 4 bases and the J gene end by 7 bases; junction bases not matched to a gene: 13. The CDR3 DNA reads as TGCGCCAGCAGCCTCGCTACTAGCGCTCCTCGGGAGCAGTACTTC. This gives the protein CASSLATSAPREQYF.

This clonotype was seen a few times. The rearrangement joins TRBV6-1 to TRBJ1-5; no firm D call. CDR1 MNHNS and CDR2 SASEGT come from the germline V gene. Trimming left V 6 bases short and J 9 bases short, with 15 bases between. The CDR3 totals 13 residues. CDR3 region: CASSLDGRGPQHF. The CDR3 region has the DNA TGTGCCAGCAGCTTGGACGGCCGCGGGCCCCAGCATTTT.

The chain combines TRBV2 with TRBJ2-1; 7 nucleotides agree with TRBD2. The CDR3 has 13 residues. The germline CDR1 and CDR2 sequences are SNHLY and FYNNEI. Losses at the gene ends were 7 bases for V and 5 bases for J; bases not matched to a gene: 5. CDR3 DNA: TGTGCCAGCAAACCGCTAGCGGACAATGAGCAGTTCTTC. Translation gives CASKPLADNEQFF. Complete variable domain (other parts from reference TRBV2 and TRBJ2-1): EPEVTQTPSHQVTQMGQEVILRCVPISNHLYFYWYRQILGQKVEFLVSFYNNEISEKSEIFDDQFSVERPDGSNFTLKIRSTKLEDSAMYFCASKPLADNEQFFGPGTRLTVL.

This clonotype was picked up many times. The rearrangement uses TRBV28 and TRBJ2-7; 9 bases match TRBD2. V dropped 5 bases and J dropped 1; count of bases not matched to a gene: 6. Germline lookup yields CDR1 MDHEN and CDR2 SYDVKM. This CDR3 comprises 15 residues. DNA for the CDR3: TGTGCCAGCAGTGCGGCTAGCGGGGCGTCCTACGAGCAGTACTTC. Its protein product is CASSAASGASYEQYF.

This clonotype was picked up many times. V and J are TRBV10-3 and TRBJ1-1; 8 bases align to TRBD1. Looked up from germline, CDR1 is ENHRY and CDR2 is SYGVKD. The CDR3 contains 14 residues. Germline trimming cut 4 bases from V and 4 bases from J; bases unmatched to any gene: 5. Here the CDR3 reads CAISAGGGGTEAFF. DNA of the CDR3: TGTGCCATCAGTGCAGGGGGCGGGGGCACTGAAGCTTTCTTT.

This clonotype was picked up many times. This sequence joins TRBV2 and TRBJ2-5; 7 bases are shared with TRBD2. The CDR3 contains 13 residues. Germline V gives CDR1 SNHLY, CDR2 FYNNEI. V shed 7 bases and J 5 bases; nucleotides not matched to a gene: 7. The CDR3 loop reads CASTGGFGETQYF. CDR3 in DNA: TGTGCCAGCACCGGGGGGTTCGGGGAGACCCAGTACTTC.